One TCR beta chain is described in this entry. The antigen is undetermined. These data come from a study of PD-L1 blockade in urothelial cancer. About the study: About 85% of the roughly 29 patients comprised males who had bladder-origin urothelial cancer. Treatment start was followed by blood analysis at 3 weeks (second dose) and again at 6 weeks. When blood samples were assessed, the median T cell count was 141,255.

With V trimmed by 5 bases and J by 6 bases, 5 bases remained unmatched. This CDR3 has 13 amino acids. Germline loops: CDR1 LGHNT, CDR2 FRNRAP. Here immunoSEQ multiplex PCR was the method, and the copy in TCRdb shows in-frame clones only, minus some. The sample consists of under 50,000 clones, approximately 90% of them appearing once. Points from the study as a whole: At 3 weeks on treatment, tumor-associated clones expanded more with durable benefit.

The V gene is TRBV12-5, the J gene TRBJ2-7, with 9 bases lining up with TRBD2. The source material was PBMCs, sampled around atezolizumab (anti-PD-L1) treatment. This TCR was sampled from a man aged 65 to 79 with urothelial cancer. The CDR3 region is CASGPKTSGEQYF. As DNA, the CDR3 is TGTGCTAGTGGTCCCAAGACTAGCGGCGAGCAGTACTTC.